The source of this T cell receptor beta chain is a study of PD-L1 blockade in urothelial cancer. Study at large: About 90% of the roughly 30 patients were men with bladder-origin urothelial cancer. Prior chemotherapy regimens per patient numbered 0 to 3.

The method was immunoSEQ multiplex PCR; TCRdb's version includes in-frame clones alone and lacks a portion of them. This sample has 130,000 or so clones, with approximately 84% found just once. This CDR3 is built from 13 residues. Germline CDR1 SGHVS, CDR2 FQNEAQ. V was trimmed by 4 bases and J by 6 bases, leaving 9 bases between them. The time point here: pretreatment peripheral blood. It was locally advanced or metastatic urothelial carcinoma that patients had. The source material was PBMCs, sampled around atezolizumab (anti-PD-L1) treatment. This chain uses TRBV7-8 with TRBJ2-2, with D possibly being TRBD2 (5 bases). This TCR came from a man in his fifties with urothelial cancer. CDR3 DNA: TGTGCCAGCAGCTCCGGACTGGCCGGGGAGCTGTTTTTT. Translating gives CASSSGLAGELFF.